This T cell receptor (beta chain) was sequenced in a study of Ad26.COV2.S vaccination and SARS-CoV-2 variants. Overall study: Ad26.COV2.S arm of COV1001 included the donor.

Libraries were prepared by immunoSEQ multiplex PCR; TCRdb keeps only in-frame clonotypes and omits some of them. This table holds 380,000 or so clones, around nine tenths found once. Germline V gene data show CDR1 as SGHRS and CDR2 as YFSETQ. Trimming left V 0 bases short and J 7 bases short, with 13 bases between. CDR3 length: 14 residues. A word on this clone: Its antigen is undetermined.

General observations from the study: The placebo group had lower spike-specific TCR breadth than the vaccine recipients did. Whether participants received vaccine or placebo, their non-spike TCR breadth was similar.

The sample's treatment: around 19 received Ad26.COV2.S at low or high dose, single or two shots; several received placebo; per-sample allocation not given. Following the first vaccine or placebo injection, samples were taken on day 63. The specimen comprised peripheral blood, sampled in a trial of Ad26.COV2.S vaccine versus placebo. The TCR sequence derives from a person aged 18-65 years who received the Ad26.COV2.S COVID-19 vaccine or a placebo. The chain links TRBV5-1 to TRBJ2-5; weak D call: TRBD2 (6 bases). CDR3 amino acids: CASSLDRLDGTQYF. The CDR3 coding sequence is TGCGCCAGCAGCTTGGATCGACTAGATGGGACCCAGTACTTC.